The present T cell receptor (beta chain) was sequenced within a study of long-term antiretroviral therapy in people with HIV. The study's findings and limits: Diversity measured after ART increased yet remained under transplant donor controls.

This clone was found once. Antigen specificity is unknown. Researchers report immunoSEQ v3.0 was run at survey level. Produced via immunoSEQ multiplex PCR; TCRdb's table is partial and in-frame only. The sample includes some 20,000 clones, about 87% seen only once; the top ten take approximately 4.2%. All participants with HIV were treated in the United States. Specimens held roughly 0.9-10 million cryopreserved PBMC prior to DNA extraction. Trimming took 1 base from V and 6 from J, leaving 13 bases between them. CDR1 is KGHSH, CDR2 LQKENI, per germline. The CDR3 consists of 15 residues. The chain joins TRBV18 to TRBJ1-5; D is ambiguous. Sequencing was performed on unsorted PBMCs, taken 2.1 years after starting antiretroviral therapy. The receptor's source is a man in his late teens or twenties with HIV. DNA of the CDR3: TGTGCCAGCTCACCACGAAATACCCCGGGTCAGCCCCAGCATTTT. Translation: CASSPRNTPGQPQHF. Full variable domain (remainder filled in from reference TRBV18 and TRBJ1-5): NAGVMQNPRHLVRRRGQEARLRCSPMKGHSHVYWYRQLPEEGLKFMVYLQKENIIDESGMPKERFSAEFPKEGPSILRIQQVVRGDSAAYFCASSPRNTPGQPQHFGDGTRLSIL.